This T cell receptor beta chain was found in a study of post-analysis software for immune sequencing data (dated by TCRdb to 2015 to 2017). About the investigation overall: Disease courses on record covered relapsing-remitting, secondary progressive and progressive-relapsing multiple sclerosis, though some patients had no subtype annotation. The patient repertoires were compared against 11 previously published healthy control repertoires obtained from donors aged roughly 6 to 28 years. A subset of samples was prepared in parallel using single-end sample barcoding, then pooled and co-amplified after Illumina adapter ligation.

TCR beta repertoires were profiled from peripheral blood of approximately 13 young patients with multiple sclerosis to demonstrate the VDJtools post-analysis software. Multiple sclerosis patients were children and adolescents aged roughly 6 to 16 years. The library came from PCR. The instrument given in TCRdb is Illumina HiSeq 2500. Unique molecular identifiers were incorporated into TCR beta cDNA libraries to reduce PCR and sequencing biases. Some 500,000 cDNA molecules were obtained for every 1 to 10 million input T cells, so each molecule roughly corresponded to one T cell. Patient libraries were prepared and sequenced with the same protocol used for the earlier healthy control dataset. Samples belonging to the same batch were prepared together, multiplexed and sequenced on a shared HiSeq lane. As for the authors' bioinformatics: MIGEC was used to process the raw barcoded reads, and molecular identifier groups with only a single read were discarded before consensus assembly and CDR3 extraction. VDJtools was used for post-analysis of the clonotype tables, with diversity normalized by down-sampling every dataset to the smallest sample size. In repertoire overlap clustering, CDR3 amino acid sequences, but not nucleotide sequences, were matched to correct batch-related cross-sample contamination. TCRdb reprocessed the public reads (quality trimming at Q25 with fastp, clone calling with MiXCR) and kept in-frame beta chains. Rows with one shared CDR3 protein collapse into an entry with the most common genes and DNA. In this record, the V and J calls reflect TCRdb's handling and not the investigators' own analysis. The sample data list 400,000 to 500,000 distinct CDR3 sequences, and approximately 39% of these were observed just once. The ten largest clones add up to about 8% of the sample.

According to the germline V gene, CDR1 reads MNHNS and CDR2 reads SASEGT. V has 6 bases trimmed and J has 4 bases trimmed; junction bases matching no gene number 8. From cysteine to phenylalanine, the CDR3 is 15 amino acids long. The kept DNA is CDR3 alone, 45 bases in frame from the first base. Points the paper makes about the study in general: The control group was slightly older than the multiple sclerosis patient group. Significantly higher frequencies in patients than in controls were found for a few TRBV segments, including TRBV5-6, TRBV5-1 and TRBV20-1. Multiple sclerosis patients had significantly lower normalized Chao1 diversity than controls, a result that suggests substantial peripheral T-cell clonal expansion. Strong co-clustering of samples prepared in the same batch was shown by direct clustering with F measure, prompting a batch-effect correction.

A word on this clonotype: The clone's antigen remains unknown. Per-base qualities were not stored, and no clone one base away is much larger.

This chain joins TRBV6-1 to TRBJ2-7; TRBD1 agrees with 11 junctional bases. This TCR was sampled from a girl aged 2 to 9 with multiple sclerosis. Sequencing was carried out using blood. The CDR3 amino acid sequence is: CASSAGQGGVYEQYF. The DNA sequence reads TGTGCCAGCAGCGCGGGACAGGGGGGAGTGTACGAGCAGTACTTC.